These 21 T cell receptor beta chains came from one sample sequenced in a study of T cell responses to AZD1222 COVID-19 vaccine. Using immunoSEQ multiplex PCR, the repertoire was profiled, and TCRdb retains in-frame clones only, with some absent. Among about 110,000 clones listed, roughly nine tenths were seen once. Material: peripheral blood, obtained on day 0 of MenACWY control vaccination. The source is an adult in good health.

The chain uses TRBV5-1 and TRBJ2-5; D might be TRBD1 (5 bases). Trimming stripped 1 base from V and 1 base from J, with 11 bases between. There are 15 residues in the CDR3. CDR1 is SGHRS and CDR2 is YFSETQ in the germline V gene. CDR3 nucleotide sequence: TGCGCCAGCAGCTTGTTAACAGGATTCCAAGAGACCCAGTACTTC. Its translation is CASSLLTGFQETQYF.

The genes are TRBV2 and TRBJ2-1; 9 nucleotides line up with TRBD1. The CDR3 length is 13 residues. Per the germline V gene, CDR1 is SNHLY and CDR2 is FYNNEI. The V and J ends lost 10 bases and 8 bases, in that order; junction bases with no gene match: 9. The CDR3 protein is CATITGTGYEQFF. The CDR3 DNA sequence: TGTGCCACCATTACCGGGACAGGGTATGAGCAGTTCTTC.

V and J are TRBV6-5 and TRBJ1-4; 9 bases line up with TRBD1. V lost 6 bases and J lost 10; bases outside the gene matches: 12. The CDR3 loop spans 15 amino acids. Germline loops: CDR1 MNHEY, CDR2 SVGAGI. CDR3 protein: CASSQYLGQGAKLFF. The CDR3 bases are TGTGCCAGCAGCCAATACCTGGGACAGGGAGCAAAACTGTTTTTT.

At least ten counts were recorded for this clone. The chain joins TRBV7-9 to TRBJ1-2; 8 bases match TRBD1. Trimming cost V 5 bases and J 2 bases; bases outside gene matches: 7. From germline, CDR1 is SEHNR and CDR2 FQNEAQ (reference sequence). This CDR3 has 15 residues. DNA for the CDR3: TGTGCCAGCAGCGCCCCAGGGGGCGAGAACTATGGCTACACCTTC. Encoded protein: CASSAPGGENYGYTF.

The V call is TRBV14, the J call TRBJ2-7, with D possibly matching TRBD2 (6 bases). The germline V and J ends were trimmed by 2 bases and 1 base, with 15 bases remaining between them. Per germline, CDR1 SGHDN and CDR2 FVKESK. The CDR3 is made up of 16 amino acids. CDR3 DNA sequence: TGTGCCAGCAGCCAAAACGGAGGGACCCTATCCTACGAGCAGTACTTC. It is translated as CASSQNGGTLSYEQYF.

This clone was seen a few times. This sequence joins TRBV6-2 or TRBV6-3 and TRBJ2-1; the match to TRBD2 covers 9 bases. The germline V gene has CDR1 MNHEY and CDR2 SVGEGT. The junction had 10 bases not matched to a gene; V was cut back by 2 bases and J by 8 bases. CDR3 length: 16 residues. CDR3 sequence (DNA): TGTGCCAGCAGTTACGTAGGGCTAGCGGGGTTCGATGAGCAGTTCTTC. It codes for CASSYVGLAGFDEQFF.

CDR3 sequence reads: CASSYSQGANYGYTF. DNA of the CDR3: TGTGCCAGCAGTTATTCACAGGGAGCAAACTATGGCTACACCTTC. This chain links TRBV6-4 with TRBJ1-2; the D gene is possibly TRBD1 (6 bases). The CDR3 is 15 amino acids. CDR1 MRHNA and CDR2 SNTAGT come from the germline V gene. Trimming cost V 5 bases and J 2 bases, with 15 bases left between them.

V is TRBV6-2 or TRBV6-3 and J is TRBJ2-7; 13 nucleotides match TRBD2. CDR1 is MNHEY and CDR2 is SVGEGT in the germline V gene. This CDR3 has 18 residues. After removal of 2 bases from V and 4 bases from J, the junction contained 11 bases not matched to a gene. CDR3 DNA sequence: TGTGCCAGCAGTTACACCGGACTAGCGGGGGACGTACCTTACGAGCAGTACTTC. It is translated as CASSYTGLAGDVPYEQYF.

The CDR3 DNA is TGTGCCATCAGTGAGTCTTATGAGGGTTTCTATGGCTACACCTTC. Translated, it gives CAISESYEGFYGYTF. The chain has TRBV10-3 and TRBJ1-2; D is ambiguous. With 0 bases removed from V and 4 bases from J, the gap between germline ends came to 12 bases. Per germline, CDR1 ENHRY and CDR2 SYGVKD. CDR3 size: 15 residues.

The V call is TRBV20-1, the J call TRBJ1-2; D remains unclear. With 1 base removed from V and 6 bases from J, the gap between germline ends came to 6 bases. Germline values: CDR1 DFQATT, CDR2 SNEGSKA (reference sequence). CDR3 length: 11 residues. Written as DNA, the CDR3 is TGCAGTGCTAGAGTGGTGGATGGCTACACCTTC. This encodes CSARVVDGYTF.

The rearrangement joins TRBV30 to TRBJ2-7; D is ambiguous. V was pared by 0 bases and J by 3 bases, with 6 bases between. Germline V lookup: CDR1 GTSNPN, CDR2 SVGIG (reference sequence). The CDR3 consists of 12 residues. The CDR3 nucleotides read TGTGCCTGGAGTGTACCCCACTACGAGCAGTACTTC. Its protein is CAWSVPHYEQYF.

The chain is built from TRBV19 and TRBJ1-2; no reliable D call. In germline, CDR1 is LNHDA, CDR2 SQIVND (reference sequence). V was cut by 5 bases and J by 8 bases, with 12 bases left in between. The CDR3 is made up of 12 amino acids. The CDR3 DNA follows: TGTGCCAGTAGTCCCGGAGAGTTCGGCTACACCTTC. It encodes CASSPGEFGYTF.

The rearrangement joins TRBV1 to TRBJ1-4. TRBV1 is deemed a pseudogene. The CDR3 is 15 amino acids. The CDR3 protein is CTSSHPGLQAGKLFF. The CDR3, as DNA: TGCACCAGCAGCCATCCCGGTCTCCAAGCTGGAAAACTGTTTTTT.

The V call is TRBV6-5, the J call TRBJ2-7, with TRBD2 matching 9 bases. Germline V gene sequence: CDR1 MNHEY, CDR2 SVGAGI. Trimming took 6 bases from V and 2 from J; bases not matched to a gene: 8. The CDR3 length is 15 residues. The chain's CDR3 is CASSSQAGGTYEQYF. The CDR3 bases are TGTGCCAGCAGCTCCCAAGCGGGGGGTACCTACGAGCAGTACTTC.

This clone was detected once. The chain couples TRBV10-1 to TRBJ1-1, with 7 bases lining up with TRBD1. Germline V lookup: CDR1 WNHNN, CDR2 SYGVQD (reference sequence). This CDR3 has 13 residues. V lost 1 base and J lost 8; bases outside the gene matches: 4. CDR3 nucleotides: TGCGCCAGCAGTGAGTACCGACAGGGCGAAGCTTTCTTT. Translating it yields CASSEYRQGEAFF.

This chain joins TRBV7-2 and TRBJ1-2; no firm D call. Germline V gives CDR1 SGHTA, CDR2 FQGNSA. Trimming shortened V by 0 bases and J by 7 bases, and 15 bases separated the two germline ends. The CDR3 loop spans 15 amino acids. CDR3 bases: TGTGCCAGCAGCTTAGCGCGGGAGAACTGGGCTGGCTACACCTTC. This sequence encodes CASSLARENWAGYTF.

J is TRBJ1-2 and V is TRBV7-3; D is perhaps TRBD1 (5 bases). The ends were cut back, 1 base at V and 8 bases at J, with 11 bases in the middle. Germline CDR1 is SGHTA and CDR2 is FQGTGA. The CDR3 is made up of 13 amino acids. In DNA, the CDR3 is TGTGCCAGCAGCTTAATAAGGGGCGAAGGCTACACCTTC. It translates to CASSLIRGEGYTF.

This clone has a single count. The chain combines TRBV5-6 with TRBJ2-1, with D perhaps assigned TRBD1 or TRBD2 (5 bases each). V lost 4 bases, J lost 8 bases, and 19 bases lay in between. In germline, CDR1 is SGHDT, CDR2 YYEEEE. This CDR3 is 15 amino acids long. Here the CDR3 reads CASSARDHRIDEQFF. The CDR3 nucleotides are TGTGCCAGCAGCGCCCGGGACCACCGGATCGATGAGCAGTTCTTC.

The CDR3 bases are TGCGCCAGCAGCCCCAGCGGACTAGCGGGGCGTGAGCAGTTCTTC. It specifies CASSPSGLAGREQFF. The rearrangement uses TRBV4-1 and TRBJ2-1; TRBD2 matches at 12 bases. This CDR3 spans 15 amino acids. The V segment lost 4 bases and the J segment 9 bases; nucleotides outside the gene matches: 7. Germline V gene sequence: CDR1 MGHRA, CDR2 YSYEKL.

The chain has TRBV2 and TRBJ2-3; D unresolved. The CDR3 loop spans 12 amino acids. The germline V and J ends were trimmed by 5 bases and 1 base, with 4 bases remaining between them. Germline-derived CDR1 and CDR2 are SNHLY and FYNNEI. CDR3 DNA: TGTGCCAGCAGTCAGGGCACAGATACGCAGTATTTT. It encodes CASSQGTDTQYF.

CDR3 sequence: CASSSWTGGMEPQHF. CDR3 DNA sequence: TGTGCCAGCAGCTCTTGGACAGGGGGCATGGAGCCCCAGCATTTT. The rearrangement uses TRBV5-8 and TRBJ1-5, with TRBD1 matching over 11 bases. The CDR3 sequence is 15 residues long. With V trimmed by 3 bases and J by 8 bases, 7 bases remained unmatched. Germline loops: CDR1 SGHTS, CDR2 YDEGEE.